Below, 24 T cell receptor beta chains from the same sample are listed, as sequenced in a study of blood T cell repertoires in COVID-19 (dated by TCRdb to between 2020 and 2021). The receptor library was made with the immunoSEQ multiplex PCR assay. What TCRdb holds here is the immuneACCESS table cut down to in-frame rearrangements. Part of the clones is not present; checked against another copy, under half of the missing clones reflect an unresolved V gene, and the others are unexplained. A total of around 250,000 clones appear in this sample, more than 80% of them only once. Jointly, the top ten make up 2% to 2.5% of the sample. Sequenced: peripheral blood. These receptors were taken from a man aged 25-45 years who had recovered from COVID-19.

The chain couples TRBV5-1 to TRBJ2-1; D gene uncertain. This CDR3 is built from 11 residues. V gave up 4 bases and J gave up 8 bases, with 7 bases separating them. The germline V gene encodes CDR1 SGHRS and CDR2 YFSETQ. CDR3 nucleotide sequence: TGCGCCAGCAGCCAGCAGGATGAGCAGTTCTTC. Its translation is CASSQQDEQFF. The variable domain in full, completed from reference TRBV5-1 and TRBJ2-1, reads KAGVTQTPRYLIKTRGQQVTLSCSPISGHRSVSWYQQTPGQGLQFLFEYFSETQRNKGNFPGRFSGRQFSNSRSEMNVSTLELGDSALYLCASSQQDEQFFGPGTRLTVL.

This clone was counted only a few times. The V call is TRBV19, the J call TRBJ1-5; D is unresolved. In germline, CDR1 is LNHDA, CDR2 SQIVND (reference sequence). With 5 bases removed from V and 5 bases from J, the gap between germline ends came to 13 bases. This CDR3 contains 14 residues. In DNA, the CDR3 is TGTGCCAGTAGTCCCCGAGCGGGTTATCAGCCCCAGCATTTT. This gives the protein CASSPRAGYQPQHF.

The genes are TRBV6-4 and TRBJ2-6; 10 bases map to TRBD1. This CDR3 is 16 amino acids long. The V gene end was trimmed by 3 bases and the J gene end by 4 bases; junction bases not matched to a gene: 3. CDR1 is MRHNA, CDR2 SNTAGT, per germline. The DNA for the CDR3 is TGTGCCAGCAGTGAGACAGGGGGCTTCGGGGCCAACGTCCTGACTTTC. This sequence encodes CASSETGGFGANVLTF.

V is TRBV11-2 and J is TRBJ2-2; TRBD1 aligns across 8 bases. This CDR3 has 15 residues. CDR1 is SGHAT, CDR2 FQNNGV, per germline. Unmatched junction bases numbered 5, after V lost 5 bases and J lost 3 bases. The CDR3 coding sequence is TGTGCCAGCAGCCTGACAGGGGTCTACACCGGGGAGCTGTTTTTT. Protein: CASSLTGVYTGELFF. The variable domain in full, with the rest retrieved from reference TRBV11-2 and TRBJ2-2, is EAGVAQSPRYKIIEKRQSVAFWCNPISGHATLYWYQQILGQGPKLLIQFQNNGVVDDSQLPKDRFSAERLKGVDSTLKIQPAKLEDSAVYLCASSLTGVYTGELFFGEGSRLTVL.

The chain is built from TRBV6-6 and TRBJ2-3; tentatively, D is TRBD1 (5 bases). The germline V gene has CDR1 MNHNY and CDR2 SVGAGI (reference sequence). V was clipped by 3 bases and J by 4 bases, with 8 bases between them. CDR3 length equals 13 residues. The CDR3 sequence: CASSYAQADTQYF. CDR3 in DNA: TGTGCCAGCAGTTATGCACAGGCAGATACGCAGTATTTT.

This clone has just a few counts. The CDR3 loop reads CASSFTGFGGYTF. The CDR3, as DNA: TGTGCCAGCAGTTTTACAGGGTTCGGCGGCTACACCTTC. The chain links TRBV27 to TRBJ1-2; a possible D gene is TRBD1 (6 bases). V was cut by 3 bases and J by 8 bases, with 13 bases left in between. In germline, CDR1 is MNHEY, CDR2 SMNVEV (reference sequence). The CDR3 is 13 amino acids.

The V gene is TRBV2, the J gene TRBJ1-2, with no clear D. V dropped 1 base and J dropped 7 bases, with 13 bases sitting between them. This CDR3 is built from 14 residues. Germline V gene data show CDR1 as SNHLY and CDR2 as FYNNEI. The CDR3 is CASSEVRGGGGYTF. The CDR3 coding sequence is TGTGCCAGCAGTGAAGTGAGAGGCGGAGGTGGCTACACCTTC.

CDR3 amino acids: CASSPGIQETQYF. For the CDR3, the DNA is TGCGCCAGCAGCCCGGGGATTCAAGAGACCCAGTACTTC. The chain uses TRBV5-1 and TRBJ2-5, with D perhaps TRBD2 (5 bases). CDR1 and CDR2 from the germline V gene are SGHRS and YFSETQ. The length of the CDR3 is 13 residues. The V end lost 4 bases, the J end lost 2 bases, and 9 bases lay between the germline ends.

The rearrangement joins TRBV7-9 to TRBJ2-5; TRBD2 matches 8 bases. V was pared by 2 bases and J by 1 base, with 6 bases of the junction left unmatched. The CDR3 extends over 16 amino acids. The germline CDR1 and CDR2 sequences are SEHNR and FQNEAQ (reference sequence). CDR3 nucleotides: TGTGCCAGCAGCTTACTAAGCGGGGGACCCCAAGAGACCCAGTACTTC. Protein product: CASSLLSGGPQETQYF. The whole variable domain, remainder taken from reference TRBV7-9 and TRBJ2-5, is DTGVSQNPRHKITKRGQNVTFRCDPISEHNRLYWYRQTLGQGPEFLTYFQNEAQLEKSRLLSDRFSAERPKGSFSTLEIQRTEQGDSAMYLCASSLLSGGPQETQYFGPGTRLLVL.

The V and J genes are TRBV7-8 and TRBJ2-2; TRBD2 aligns across 8 bases. CDR3 size: 16 residues. Unmatched junction bases numbered 7, after V lost 3 bases and J lost 4 bases. CDR1 is SGHVS and CDR2 is FQNEAQ in the germline V gene. The CDR3 DNA reads TGTGCCAGCAGCTTCATAGCGGGGCTAGGCACCGGGGAGCTGTTTTTT. Amino acid sequence: CASSFIAGLGTGELFF.

The V call is TRBV5-1, the J call TRBJ2-5; 9 nucleotides line up with TRBD2. The J segment lost 2 bases and the V segment lost 2 bases, leaving 4 bases of the junction unmatched. Germline V gene data show CDR1 as SGHRS and CDR2 as YFSETQ. CDR3 length: 15 residues. The chain's CDR3 is CASSFDSGGQETQYF. The DNA for the CDR3 is TGCGCCAGCAGCTTTGATAGCGGGGGTCAAGAGACCCAGTACTTC.

V is TRBV30 and J is TRBJ1-5, with D uncertain. Deletions cut 5 bases from V and 6 bases from J, with 17 bases between. Germline V gene sequence: CDR1 GTSNPN, CDR2 SVGIG (reference sequence). This CDR3 comprises 14 residues. This chain's CDR3 is CAWAAEIWGQPQHF. DNA for the CDR3: TGTGCCTGGGCAGCGGAGATATGGGGTCAGCCCCAGCATTTT.

This chain joins TRBV4-1 and TRBJ2-5; 9 bases fit TRBD1. Trimming at V came to 3 bases and at J to 2 bases, leaving 7 bases not matched to a gene. The CDR3 contains 16 residues. The germline V gene encodes CDR1 MGHRA and CDR2 YSYEKL. The CDR3 bases are TGCGCCAGCAGCCAGAACCCGGGACAGGGTCAAGAGACCCAGTACTTC. As protein: CASSQNPGQGQETQYF.

V is TRBV5-6 and J is TRBJ2-3; 9 bases align to TRBD1. Per germline, CDR1 SGHDT and CDR2 YYEEEE. V gave up 1 base and J gave up 1 base; unmatched junction bases: 1. The CDR3 consists of 15 residues. The CDR3 nucleotides are TGTGCCAGCAGCTTGAGACAGGGGGGCACAGATACGCAGTATTTT. It specifies CASSLRQGGTDTQYF.

The chain links TRBV21-1 to TRBJ2-7; the table's D call of TRBD1 was not tested on the DNA. TRBV21-1 is tagged as a pseudogene. The CDR3 length is 15 residues. CDR3: CASSKAEGASYEQYF. CDR3 DNA: TGTGCCAGCAGCAAAGCGGAGGGGGCCTCCTACGAGCAGTACTTC.

The rearrangement uses TRBV23-1 and TRBJ2-3, with D hard to call. TRBV23-1 is known as an ORF, though its function is uncertain. V was trimmed by 4 bases and J by 1 base, leaving 12 bases between them. The CDR3 runs to 15 residues. The CDR3 sequence: CASSRPQRRTDTQYF. CDR3 in DNA: TGCGCCAGCAGTCGTCCCCAGCGACGCACAGATACGCAGTATTTT.

V and J are TRBV24-1 and TRBJ1-1, with 9 bases that match TRBD1. From germline, CDR1 is KGHDR and CDR2 SFDVKD. CDR3 size: 19 residues. V lost 6 bases and J lost 7; bases outside the gene matches: 23. The CDR3 region has the DNA TGTGCCACCAGTCCCGGGACAGGGAACAATCTCTACCTCGGAGGTGAAGCTTTCTTT. Residues: CATSPGTGNNLYLGGEAFF.

The genes are TRBV19 and TRBJ1-5; D may be TRBD1 (6 bases). CDR1 and CDR2 (germline): LNHDA, SQIVND (reference sequence). The CDR3 extends over 17 amino acids. Trimming removed 5 bases from V and 2 bases from J, with 19 bases in between. CDR3 loop: CASSARQVLAGNQPQHF. As DNA, the CDR3 is TGTGCCAGTAGTGCGAGACAGGTCTTGGCTGGCAATCAGCCCCAGCATTTT. Full variable domain (remainder filled in from reference TRBV19 and TRBJ1-5): DGGITQSPKYLFRKEGQNVTLSCEQNLNHDAMYWYRQDPGQGLRLIYYSQIVNDFQKGDIAEGYSVSREKKESFPLTVTSAQKNPTAFYLCASSARQVLAGNQPQHFGDGTRLSIL.

The V and J genes are TRBV6-2 or TRBV6-3 and TRBJ2-7; 7 nucleotides line up with TRBD2. The CDR3 has 15 residues. V was clipped by 2 bases and J by 4 bases; unmatched bases: 8. CDR1 is MNHEY, CDR2 SVGEGT, per germline. The CDR3 sequence is CASSYPQRGLYEQYF. The CDR3 coding sequence is TGTGCCAGCAGTTACCCGCAGCGGGGCCTGTACGAGCAGTACTTC.

V usage is TRBV5-3 and J usage is TRBJ2-6; TRBD1 matches at 9 bases. TRBV5-3 is an open reading frame whose function is uncertain. This CDR3 region has 19 residues. The junction had 7 bases not matched to a gene; V was cut back by 0 bases and J by 0 bases. The CDR3 sequence is CARSLGNRGLSSGANVLTF. The CDR3 DNA reads TGTGCCAGAAGCTTGGGGAACAGGGGGCTTAGCTCTGGGGCCAACGTCCTGACTTTC.

V is TRBV6-5 and J is TRBJ1-5; D is perhaps TRBD1 (5 bases). V was trimmed by 6 bases and J by 7 bases, leaving 19 bases between them. Germline values: CDR1 MNHEY, CDR2 SVGAGI. This CDR3 spans 15 amino acids. CDR3 DNA: TGTGCCAGCAGAGCCCTAGGGGCTTGGGGACAGCCCCAGCATTTT. Amino acids: CASRALGAWGQPQHF.

This clone occurred many times. The chain links TRBV5-1 to TRBJ1-3; D may be TRBD1 (5 bases). Germline CDR1 SGHRS, CDR2 YFSETQ. The CDR3 has 18 amino acids. V lost 4 bases and J 0 bases, leaving 20 bases between the germline ends. This CDR3 is CASSTTPLQELSGNTIYF. Written as DNA, the CDR3 is TGCGCCAGCAGCACAACTCCGTTACAGGAACTCTCTGGAAACACCATATATTTT.

DNA for the CDR3: TGTGCCAGCAGCTTAGCCCCGGGTGAAAAACTGTTTTTT. Its protein product is CASSLAPGEKLFF. The chain joins TRBV11-2 to TRBJ1-4; D is unresolved. Per germline, CDR1 SGHAT and CDR2 FQNNGV. The CDR3 has 13 amino acids. Trimming took 1 base from V and 7 from J, leaving 7 bases between them.

The gene calls are TRBV5-1 and TRBJ1-2; D is possibly TRBD1 (6 bases). The CDR3 is 16 residues long. The germline gives CDR1 SGHRS, CDR2 YFSETQ. The V and J ends lost 4 bases and 2 bases respectively, with 18 bases between them. The CDR3: CASSPGRGQRNYGYTF. Here the CDR3 DNA reads TGCGCCAGCAGCCCTGGTCGAGGACAGAGAAACTATGGCTACACCTTC.